This entry is about one T cell receptor beta chain. Its antigen remains unidentified. Its ends do not fully match the called genes, so a read error is possible. 60 Vbeta and 13 Jbeta primers were used in PCR. The assay was immunoSEQ multiplex PCR, and TCRdb's table has in-frame clones only and misses some. Seen here are about 260,000 clones, around 66% observed once, and the top ten hold around 2%. This specimen belongs to a study of cytomegalovirus exposure and HLA in healthy donors. Findings and caveats of the study: Previously analyzed data showed that most TCR beta V segments were productive at a frequency of about 87% or about 30%. It was taken for granted in presence/absence analyses that sequencing depth across donors was roughly uniform. Researchers catalogued about 160 TCR beta chains as cytomegalovirus-associated.

CDR1 and CDR2 from the germline V gene are ENHRY and SYGVKD. The CDR3 covers 12 residues. This receptor was obtained from a female donor in good health and CMV-seronegative. Input material: PBMCs. This sequence joins TRBV10-3 and TRBJ2-1; D ambiguous. The CDR3 DNA sequence: TGTGCCATCAATGAGTCGTCATATGAGCAGTTCTTC. Residues: CAINESSYEQFF.